This T cell receptor (beta chain) emerged from a study of T cell responses to AZD1222 COVID-19 vaccine (TCRdb year 2021). Some background on the complete study: Because spike-specific TCR depth and breadth did not differ between the two schedules, AZD1222 recipients who got a second dose at roughly 4 weeks were pooled with those who got a second dose at roughly 12 weeks. A total of just over 230 trial participants underwent TCR sequencing, of whom around 200 received two doses of AZD1222 and roughly 25 received two doses of the MenACWY control vaccine. Trial participants were enrolled by age into 18-55, 56-69 and 70-plus year subgroups, with roughly 160, 29 and 62 TCR-sequenced participants respectively. Study-level results and caveats: The 56-69-year group was small, and its depth increase did not reach significance, likely because of low power. Only five to seven AZD1222 recipients were SARS-CoV-2 seropositive at baseline, limiting conclusions about previously exposed vaccinees. After two AZD1222 doses, both the breadth and the depth of spike-specific TCRs were significantly higher than at day 0 and than in MenACWY recipients. Nearly half of unique spike-specific TCRs reportedly recognized epitopes outside regions mutated in the B.1.351 and B.1.1.7 variants. Because no day 14 peak-response samples were available, the repertoires could be characterized only after the peak T cell response. CD4 TCRs associated with the vaccine covered the entire spike protein, and the dominant responses were in regions 160-218 and 743-854. Participants were mostly white British, with more females than males. The authors suggested clonal diversity may have been underestimated.

CDR1 MNHEY and CDR2 SMNVEV are derived from the germline V gene (reference sequence). V and J are trimmed by 7 bases and 6 bases, and the gene matches miss 6 bases of the junction. From the cysteine through the phenylalanine, the CDR3 covers 15 amino acids. Here the CDR3 DNA is all that survives: 45 bases in frame from base 1. The CDR3 regions of human TCRbeta chains were subjected to immunosequencing. Concerning the study's data processing: Repertoire TCRs were checked for matches against a reference library of SARS-CoV-2-specific TCRs that had been generated using the MIRA antigen-specificity platform. Breadth was defined as the fraction of unique TCRs that were SARS-CoV-2-associated. Depth was defined as the fraction of total T cells that were SARS-CoV-2-associated. Each spike-specific TCR was assigned to its reactive spike region and to a CD4 or CD8 class using the MIRA data. Log10-transformed breadth and depth values were compared by one-way ANOVA with Sidak's multiple comparisons tests. Sourced from immuneACCESS, this table was stored by TCRdb with only in-frame sequences that have V and J called. A share of the clones is absent; for the studies checked, an unresolved V gene accounts for under half, and the remainder has no known explanation. Clone size and the V and J calls come from that table; the DNA yielded D and trimming. The sample profile shows over 85,000 clones; 86% of them were found once. Of the sample, 5% falls within the top ten clones.

Notes on this clone: Its recognized antigen is unknown. Base quality data are lacking; no much larger clone is found one base away.

The time point label, read with the paper, signifies: baseline before first vaccination. Vaccinee samples came from UK trials COV001 and COV002, including a single-blind randomized controlled phase 2/3 trial of AZD1222 (ChAdOx1 nCoV-19) in healthy adults. Trial participant PBMC samples were collected at day 0 and day 28 after the second dose for TCRbeta chain sequencing. The sequence is built from TRBV27 and TRBJ1-6; 10 central nucleotides agree with TRBD1. This specimen was peripheral blood, taken on day 0 of AZD1222 vaccination. This receptor was identified in an adult in good health. The base sequence is TGTGCCAGCACCCAGACAGGGGGCATTAATTCACCCCTCCACTTT. It translates to CASTQTGGINSPLHF.